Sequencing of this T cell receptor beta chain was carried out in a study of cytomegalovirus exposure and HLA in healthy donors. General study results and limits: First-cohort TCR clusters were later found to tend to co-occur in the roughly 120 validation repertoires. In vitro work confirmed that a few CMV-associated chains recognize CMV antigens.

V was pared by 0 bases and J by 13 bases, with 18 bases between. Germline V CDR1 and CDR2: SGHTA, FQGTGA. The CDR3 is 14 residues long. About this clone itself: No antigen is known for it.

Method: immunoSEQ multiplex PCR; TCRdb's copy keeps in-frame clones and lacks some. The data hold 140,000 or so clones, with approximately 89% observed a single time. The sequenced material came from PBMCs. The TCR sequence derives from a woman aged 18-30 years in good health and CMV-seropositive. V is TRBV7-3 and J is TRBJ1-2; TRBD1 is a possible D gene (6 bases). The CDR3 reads CASSLTGGGTTFTF. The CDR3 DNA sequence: TGTGCCAGCAGCTTAACAGGGGGTGGCACTACCTTCACCTTC.